This T cell receptor beta chain was recovered during a study of Graves' ophthalmopathy and Graves' hyperthyroidism. This clonotype was counted at least ten times. V lost 6 bases to trimming and J lost 4 bases, with 15 bases between them. This CDR3 has 13 amino acids. The germline V gene encodes CDR1 DFQATT and CDR2 SNEGSKA (reference sequence). Hyperthyroidism patients were newly diagnosed, under 2 months' duration, aged 18 to 65. Thyroid ultrasound, orbital computed tomography, TRAb, serum thyroxine and clinical symptoms formed the basis of diagnosis. RNA transcripts were the source from which TCR beta CDR3 regions were amplified. After a first-round RT-PCR with HTBI primers, a second-round multiplex PCR was run. TCRdb reprocessed the multiplex PCR reads via MiXCR and lists one record per CDR3 protein. Among around 590,000 distinct CDR3 sequences listed, about two fifths were seen once.

This sequence joins TRBV20-1 and TRBJ2-5; D might be TRBD2 (5 bases). Sequencing used peripheral blood or thyroid tissue (not recorded which). The receptor was isolated from an adult man with Graves' hyperthyroidism. CDR3 in DNA: TGCAGTGCCCACGGGCCGCGGGCAGAGACCCAGTACTTC. Amino acids: CSAHGPRAETQYF.